This entry lists 21 T cell receptor beta chains sequenced from one sample in a study of blood T cell repertoires in COVID-19. Assay used: immunoSEQ multiplex PCR; TCRdb lists only in-frame clones, some missing. The sample contains around 700,000 clones, 85% to 90% of which appear only once. Sample: peripheral blood. These receptors all come from a woman aged 18-35 years with acute or convalescent COVID-19.

This chain joins TRBV3-1 (or the pseudogene TRBV3-2) and TRBJ1-5, with D maybe TRBD1 (6 bases). The CDR3 contains 17 residues. Trimming removed 10 bases at V and 1 base at J, with 23 bases between. Germline lookup yields CDR1 LGHDT and CDR2 YNNKEL (reference sequence). The CDR3 coding sequence is TGTGCCATCCTCCCATCCGGACAGATGCGAAGCAATCAGCCCCAGCATTTT. As protein: CAILPSGQMRSNQPQHF.

This clone showed up just a few times. This sequence joins TRBV5-6 and TRBJ1-6, with D unresolved. V lost 2 bases, J lost 7 bases, and 10 bases lay in between. The CDR3 has 14 residues. Germline V gives CDR1 SGHDT, CDR2 YYEEEE. In DNA form, the CDR3 reads TGTGCCAGCAGCTTTCCTACAGAGAATTCACCCCTCCACTTT. Translated: CASSFPTENSPLHF.

J is TRBJ1-2 and V is TRBV24-1; TRBD1 is a possible D gene (6 bases). In germline, CDR1 is KGHDR, CDR2 SFDVKD. V gave up 5 bases and J gave up 5 bases, with 17 bases separating them. CDR3 length: 15 amino acids. CDR3 coding DNA: TGTGCCACCAGTGGAAAAAGGACAGACCTTTATGGCTACACCTTC. Residues: CATSGKRTDLYGYTF.

This chain connects TRBV6-5 to TRBJ2-7; weak D call: TRBD1 (5 bases). V lost 5 bases and J 2 bases, leaving 13 bases between the germline ends. Germline V CDR1 and CDR2: MNHEY, SVGAGI. The CDR3 length is 14 residues. As DNA, the CDR3 is TGTGCCAGCAGTAAGAACAGGCCTCCCTACGAGCAGTACTTC. Translating gives CASSKNRPPYEQYF.

CDR3 DNA: TGTGCCAGCAGCCGTAAGTGGGGGCCGGAGACCCAGTACTTC. This sequence encodes CASSRKWGPETQYF. The genes are TRBV6-5 and TRBJ2-5, with a tentative D call TRBD1 (6 bases). V was clipped by 6 bases and J by 5 bases, with 16 bases between them. CDR1 is MNHEY and CDR2 is SVGAGI in the germline V gene. The length of the CDR3 is 14 residues.

The chain joins TRBV6-5 to TRBJ1-2; 8 bases fit TRBD1. The length of the CDR3 is 14 residues. V lost 7 bases, J lost 5 bases, and 9 bases stayed unmatched. The V gene's germline CDR1 is MNHEY and CDR2 SVGAGI. The CDR3 loop reads CASTPGQGIYGYTF. CDR3 in DNA: TGTGCCAGCACCCCAGGACAGGGAATATATGGCTACACCTTC.

The chain has TRBV4-1 and TRBJ2-3; D is perhaps TRBD2 (7 bases). Trimming stripped 5 bases from V and 0 bases from J, with 24 bases between. The CDR3 covers 19 residues. Germline V lookup: CDR1 MGHRA, CDR2 YSYEKL. The CDR3 nucleotides read TGCGCCAGCAGCGTGGCTCGGGGGGCCGGAAAAAGCAGCACAGATACGCAGTATTTT. It codes for CASSVARGAGKSSTDTQYF.

V usage is TRBV12-3 or TRBV12-4 and J usage is TRBJ1-1, with unresolved D. Trimming took off 8 bases at V and 5 bases at J, with 15 bases between the two ends. CDR3 length: 13 residues. The CDR3: CASLSQILTEAFF. CDR3 nucleotide sequence: TGTGCCAGCCTCTCTCAGATTCTTACTGAAGCTTTCTTT.

This rearrangement joins TRBV4-1 to TRBJ2-7; 13 nucleotides align to TRBD2. V lost 1 base, J lost 4 bases, and 7 bases stayed unmatched. From germline, CDR1 is MGHRA and CDR2 YSYEKL. The length of the CDR3 is 17 residues. The DNA for the CDR3 is TGCGCCAGCAGCCAAGTAACATTGACTAGCGGGGGGTACGAGCAGTACTTC. Its translation is CASSQVTLTSGGYEQYF.

V is TRBV7-9 and J is TRBJ1-1, with a possible D match to TRBD1 (6 bases). This CDR3 contains 12 residues. Trimming stripped 5 bases from V and 6 bases from J, with 10 bases between. Germline V gene data show CDR1 as SEHNR and CDR2 as FQNEAQ (reference sequence). The CDR3: CASSGGVSEAFF. In nucleotides, the CDR3 is TGTGCCAGCAGCGGGGGCGTCTCTGAAGCTTTCTTT.

The gene calls are TRBV5-6 and TRBJ2-7; 7 nucleotides agree with TRBD1. The germline CDR1 and CDR2 sequences are SGHDT and YYEEEE. Trimming at V came to 1 base and at J to 3 bases, leaving 7 bases not matched to a gene. The CDR3 loop spans 15 amino acids. This CDR3 is CASSLWDRFLYEQYF. The CDR3 nucleotides are TGTGCCAGCAGCTTGTGGGACAGATTCCTCTACGAGCAGTACTTC.

The rearrangement links TRBV5-6 to TRBJ2-3; 10 positions agree with TRBD1. The CDR3 sequence is 18 residues long. CDR1 is SGHDT and CDR2 is YYEEEE in the germline V gene. After removal of 3 bases from V and 6 bases from J, the junction contained 16 bases not matched to a gene. The DNA of the CDR3 is TGTGCCAGCAGCTCAATGTTTTTCCGGGACAGGGGAAGCGATACGCAGTATTTT. Translation gives CASSSMFFRDRGSDTQYF.

This chain joins TRBV2 and TRBJ2-7; a weak D match, TRBD1 (6 bases). The CDR3 contains 15 residues. The V gene lost 6 bases and the J gene lost 3 bases, with 18 bases spanning the gap. CDR1 and CDR2 (germline): SNHLY, FYNNEI. The CDR3 DNA reads TGTGCCAGCAGCGGACAGCGAACCGGAAACTACGAGCAGTACTTC. Translated, it gives CASSGQRTGNYEQYF.

V usage is TRBV5-6 and J usage is TRBJ2-1, with D hard to call. Germline V gene data show CDR1 as SGHDT and CDR2 as YYEEEE. Trimming removed 1 base from V and 8 bases from J, with 4 bases in between. The CDR3 extends over 11 amino acids. CDR3 region: CASSLLHEQFF. CDR3 coding DNA: TGTGCCAGCAGCTTGCTCCATGAGCAGTTCTTC.

This clone has a single count. This chain connects TRBV10-3 to TRBJ1-1, with D maybe TRBD1 (6 bases). V lost 1 base to trimming and J lost 3 bases, with 18 bases between them. Germline CDR1 ENHRY, CDR2 SYGVKD. The CDR3 is 17 amino acids. CDR3: CAISEFLTGLEDTEAFF. As DNA, the CDR3 is TGTGCCATCAGTGAGTTTCTAACAGGGTTGGAGGACACTGAAGCTTTCTTT.

Worth noting for this clone: Different DNA sequences within this sample yield the same CDR3. The rearrangement links TRBV19 to TRBJ1-1, with 7 nucleotides matching TRBD1. J gave up 4 bases and V 5 bases, and 4 bases lay outside the gene matches. Germline V lookup: CDR1 LNHDA, CDR2 SQIVND (reference sequence). This CDR3 is built from 13 residues. In DNA form, the CDR3 reads TGTGCCAGTAGTTCTTACAGGGGCACTGAAGCTTTCTTT. Amino acid sequence: CASSSYRGTEAFF. The full variable domain, completed using reference TRBV19 and TRBJ1-1, is DGGITQSPKYLFRKEGQNVTLSCEQNLNHDAMYWYRQDPGQGLRLIYYSQIVNDFQKGDIAEGYSVSREKKESFPLTVTSAQKNPTAFYLCASSSYRGTEAFFGQGTRLTVV.

The rearrangement uses TRBV7-2 and TRBJ1-1, with TRBD1 matching 7 bases. This CDR3 has 12 amino acids. Germline V lookup: CDR1 SGHTA, CDR2 FQGNSA. Unmatched junction bases numbered 6, after V lost 5 bases and J lost 9 bases. This CDR3 is CASSARTGKAFF. CDR3 DNA sequence: TGTGCCAGCAGCGCCAGGACAGGCAAAGCTTTCTTT.

The chain couples TRBV2 to TRBJ1-1; weak D call: TRBD1 (6 bases). The CDR3 has 15 amino acids. Trimming pared 6 bases from V and 9 bases from J, leaving 23 bases between. Germline V CDR1 and CDR2: SNHLY, FYNNEI. CDR3 amino acids: CASRESLQQGLQAFF. The DNA for the CDR3 is TGTGCCAGCAGGGAAAGCTTACAACAGGGTCTCCAAGCTTTCTTT. Based on the CDR3 plus reference TRBV2 and TRBJ1-1, the full variable domain is EPEVTQTPSHQVTQMGQEVILRCVPISNHLYFYWYRQILGQKVEFLVSFYNNEISEKSEIFDDQFSVERPDGSNFTLKIRSTKLEDSAMYFCASRESLQQGLQAFFGQGTRLTVV.

The chain carries TRBV18 and TRBJ2-7; 8 bases fit TRBD2. The CDR3 has 15 residues. With V trimmed by 4 bases and J by 4 bases, 9 bases remained unmatched. Looked up from germline, CDR1 is KGHSH and CDR2 is LQKENI. The CDR3 coding sequence is TGTGCCAGCTCACGAGGTGCGGGGGGATGGTACGAGCAGTACTTC. Translation: CASSRGAGGWYEQYF. The full variable domain, its missing parts supplied by reference TRBV18 and TRBJ2-7, is NAGVMQNPRHLVRRRGQEARLRCSPMKGHSHVYWYRQLPEEGLKFMVYLQKENIIDESGMPKERFSAEFPKEGPSILRIQQVVRGDSAAYFCASSRGAGGWYEQYFGPGTRLTVT.

The chain joins TRBV7-8 to TRBJ2-5; D is ambiguous. CDR3 size: 12 residues. The V and J ends lost 5 bases and 5 bases respectively, with 9 bases between them. The germline gives CDR1 SGHVS, CDR2 FQNEAQ. DNA for the CDR3: TGTGCCAGCAGCCCTAGGAGTGAGACCCAGTACTTC. As protein: CASSPRSETQYF.

CDR3 protein: CASSLMAEETQYF. The CDR3 DNA sequence: TGTGCCAGCAGCTTGATGGCGGAAGAGACCCAGTACTTC. The chain is built from TRBV5-6 and TRBJ2-5, with D unclear. Germline V gene sequence: CDR1 SGHDT, CDR2 YYEEEE. This CDR3 comprises 13 residues. The V end lost 1 base, the J end lost 3 bases, and 7 bases lay between the germline ends.